The 23 T cell receptor beta chains below were found in one sample sequenced in a study of blood T cell repertoires in COVID-19. The protocol was immunoSEQ multiplex PCR, while the TCRdb copy is restricted to in-frame clones and leaves out a portion. The sample lists more than 200,000 clones; 80% to 90% were seen once. The sample comprised PBMCs or T cells enriched from blood (not recorded which). The receptor source for this set is a man aged 25-40 years in a cohort exposed to, infected with or recovered from COVID-19 (not recorded which).

This chain joins TRBV5-1 and TRBJ2-7; D perhaps matches TRBD1 (6 bases). CDR3 length: 13 amino acids. Trimming shortened V by 4 bases and J by 2 bases, and 10 bases separated the two germline ends. From germline, CDR1 is SGHRS and CDR2 YFSETQ. The CDR3, as DNA: TGCGCCAGCAGCCACGACAGGACCTACGAGCAGTACTTC. Translated, it gives CASSHDRTYEQYF.

This clone was seen once. V and J are TRBV6-5 and TRBJ2-7; TRBD1 matches 8 bases. There are 13 residues in the CDR3. The V segment lost 8 bases and the J segment 4 bases; nucleotides outside the gene matches: 7. CDR1 is MNHEY, CDR2 SVGAGI, per germline. In nucleotides, the CDR3 is TGTGCCAGCGGGAGACAGGGGCGATACGAGCAGTACTTC. It encodes CASGRQGRYEQYF.

The gene calls are TRBV7-8 and TRBJ2-7, with 8 bases that match TRBD2. Unmatched junction bases numbered 6, after V lost 1 base and J lost 4 bases. Germline CDR1 and CDR2: SGHVS and FQNEAQ. This CDR3 contains 15 residues. The CDR3 DNA follows: TGTGCCAGCAGCTTAGTAAGGAGCGGGGGATACGAGCAGTACTTC. Its translation is CASSLVRSGGYEQYF.

This clone came up a few times. The chain links TRBV7-9 to TRBJ1-1; D is unresolved. The CDR3 totals 18 residues. Trimming took off 5 bases at V and 0 bases at J, with 22 bases between the two ends. Germline CDR1 reads SEHNR; CDR2 reads FQNEAQ (reference sequence). The CDR3, as DNA: TGTGCCAGCAGCCCCCACTCGGAGGCGGCGTCTTTGAACACTGAAGCTTTCTTT. Its protein product is CASSPHSEAASLNTEAFF.

This chain connects TRBV4-1 to TRBJ2-7; the match to TRBD2 covers 9 bases. CDR1 and CDR2 from the germline V gene are MGHRA and YSYEKL. CDR3 length: 14 amino acids. V shed 3 bases and J 6 bases; nucleotides not matched to a gene: 6. CDR3 in amino acids: CASSQIAGAGEQYF. The CDR3 bases are TGCGCCAGCAGCCAGATAGCGGGAGCTGGCGAGCAGTACTTC.

In DNA, the CDR3 is TGTGCCAGCAGTCTTCAGGGGTTCGGCAATCAGCCCCAGCATTTT. Protein product: CASSLQGFGNQPQHF. V gene TRBV6-5 combines with J gene TRBJ1-5, with D possibly TRBD1 on 6 matching bases. V lost 5 bases and J 2 bases, leaving 13 bases between the germline ends. The CDR3 loop spans 15 amino acids. CDR1 and CDR2 from the germline V gene are MNHEY and SVGAGI.

The table lists this clone with a few counts. The chain couples TRBV5-1 to TRBJ2-7; TRBD2 aligns across 12 bases. The CDR3 spans 20 residues. The V gene's germline CDR1 is SGHRS and CDR2 YFSETQ. The junction had 16 bases not matched to a gene; V was cut back by 0 bases and J by 3 bases. As DNA, the CDR3 is TGCGCCAGCAGCTTGGATCCGGGACTAGCGGGTTTTGCCTATGACTACGAGCAGTACTTC. Protein: CASSLDPGLAGFAYDYEQYF.

The genes are TRBV5-6 and TRBJ1-3; possible D gene TRBD1, 5 bases. Germline CDR1 reads SGHDT; CDR2 reads YYEEEE. The CDR3 runs to 15 residues. The V and J ends lost 4 bases and 3 bases respectively, with 14 bases between them. In nucleotides, the CDR3 is TGTGCCAGCAGCGGCAGGGTATTGGGTGGAAACACCATATATTTT. Its protein product is CASSGRVLGGNTIYF. Using reference TRBV5-6 and TRBJ1-3 for the parts outside the CDR3, the full variable domain is DAGVTQSPTHLIKTRGQQVTLRCSPKSGHDTVSWYQQALGQGPQFIFQYYEEEERQRGNFPDRFSGHQFPNYSSELNVNALLLGDSALYLCASSGRVLGGNTIYFGEGSWLTVV.

The count of this clone is one. The gene calls are TRBV18 and TRBJ1-2, with unresolved D. The CDR3 is 17 amino acids. Germline loops: CDR1 KGHSH, CDR2 LQKENI. V lost 3 bases to trimming and J lost 0 bases, with 17 bases between them. The CDR3: CASSPQNGDIANYGYTF. CDR3 nucleotides: TGTGCCAGCTCACCCCAGAACGGCGACATAGCTAACTATGGCTACACCTTC. Filled out from reference TRBV18 and TRBJ1-2, the complete variable domain reads NAGVMQNPRHLVRRRGQEARLRCSPMKGHSHVYWYRQLPEEGLKFMVYLQKENIIDESGMPKERFSAEFPKEGPSILRIQQVVRGDSAAYFCASSPQNGDIANYGYTFGSGTRLTVV.

The chain couples TRBV4-1 to TRBJ1-2, with D possibly being TRBD1 (6 bases). CDR1 MGHRA and CDR2 YSYEKL come from the germline V gene. There are 13 residues in the CDR3. V lost 0 bases to trimming and J lost 8 bases, with 10 bases between them. CDR3 DNA: TGCGCCAGCAGCCAAGATTCCAGGGGCGGCTACACCTTC. This sequence encodes CASSQDSRGGYTF.

The chain links TRBV27 to TRBJ1-5, with D possibly matching TRBD1 (6 bases). There are 15 residues in the CDR3. V lost 6 bases, J lost 4 bases, and 16 bases lay in between. Germline V gene sequence: CDR1 MNHEY, CDR2 SMNVEV (reference sequence). The CDR3 is CASRDFDRSNQPQHF. CDR3 DNA sequence: TGTGCCAGCAGGGACTTCGACAGGAGTAATCAGCCCCAGCATTTT.

The gene calls are TRBV6-2 or TRBV6-3 and TRBJ2-1; 12 bases align to TRBD1. The ends lost 4 bases at V and 8 bases at J; junction bases unmatched: 12. Germline V gives CDR1 MNHEY, CDR2 SVGEGT. The CDR3 is 17 amino acids. As DNA, the CDR3 is TGTGCCAGCAGTTCCCTTTCGGGACAGGGGGCTTCGGATGAGCAGTTCTTC. It encodes CASSSLSGQGASDEQFF.

The chain recombines TRBV5-3 with TRBJ2-2; maybe TRBD1 (5 bases). TRBV5-3 is sorted into the ORF group, with uncertain function. V lost 3 bases to trimming and J lost 0 bases, with 12 bases between them. The CDR3 contains 16 residues. This CDR3 is CARSCHRNPNTGELFF. The CDR3 nucleotides are TGTGCCAGAAGCTGTCACAGGAATCCGAACACCGGGGAGCTGTTTTTT.

The rearrangement joins TRBV28 to TRBJ1-5, with 8 bases identical to TRBD1. J was trimmed by 15 bases and V by 5 bases; bases with no gene match: 15. The CDR3 runs 14 residues. The germline V gene has CDR1 MDHEN and CDR2 SYDVKM. The CDR3 bases are TGTGCCAGCAGTCGCCGGACAGGGTGGGATAGGACGCATTTT. Its protein product is CASSRRTGWDRTHF.

The V call is TRBV29-1, the J call TRBJ1-3; D not certain. Germline lookup yields CDR1 SQVTM and CDR2 ANQGSEA. CDR3 size: 12 residues. Deletions cut 3 bases from V and 4 bases from J, with 7 bases between. In DNA, the CDR3 is TGCAGCGTTGAGTTTGGCGGAAACACCATATATTTT. Protein product: CSVEFGGNTIYF. Full variable domain (rest looked up from reference TRBV29-1 and TRBJ1-3): SAVISQKPSRDICQRGTSLTIQCQVDSQVTMMFWYRQQPGQSLTLIATANQGSEATYESGFVIDKFPISRPNLTFSTLTVSNMSPEDSSIYLCSVEFGGNTIYFGEGSWLTVV.

This chain uses TRBV19 with TRBJ2-7; perhaps TRBD2 as D (5 bases). Trimming took off 2 bases at V and 3 bases at J, with 14 bases between the two ends. Germline values: CDR1 LNHDA, CDR2 SQIVND (reference sequence). The CDR3 contains 15 residues. The CDR3 spells CASSIIRGLDYEQYF. The CDR3 DNA reads TGTGCCAGTAGTATAATTCGGGGTTTGGACTACGAGCAGTACTTC.

At least ten counts were recorded for this clone. The rearrangement joins TRBV5-1 to TRBJ2-7, with TRBD1 identical over 9 bases. Germline loops: CDR1 SGHRS, CDR2 YFSETQ. Trimming at V came to 3 bases and at J to 4 bases, leaving 14 bases not matched to a gene. The CDR3 consists of 17 residues. The CDR3 spells CASSSRGLGQGRYEQYF. The CDR3 DNA reads as TGCGCCAGCAGCTCCCGGGGGCTGGGACAGGGAAGATACGAGCAGTACTTC.

The genes are TRBV25-1 and TRBJ1-6; D may be TRBD1 (6 bases). This CDR3 contains 15 residues. Germline values: CDR1 MGHDK, CDR2 SYGVNS. Trimming stripped 4 bases from V and 6 bases from J, with 13 bases between. The CDR3 nucleotides are TGTGCCAGCAGTGGGGTACAGGGTGCTAATTCACCCCTCCACTTT. It is translated as CASSGVQGANSPLHF.

The V and J genes are TRBV7-8 and TRBJ1-1, with TRBD1 as a possible D gene (5 bases). The V gene lost 5 bases and the J gene lost 4 bases, with 20 bases spanning the gap. CDR3 length equals 16 residues. CDR1 and CDR2 from the germline V gene are SGHVS and FQNEAQ. The CDR3 sequence is CASSPRISGGGTEAFF. The CDR3 nucleotides read TGTGCCAGCAGCCCCCGGATCTCGGGGGGTGGCACTGAAGCTTTCTTT. The full variable domain, in which reference TRBV7-8 and TRBJ1-1 provide the parts outside the CDR3, is GAGVSQSPRYKVAKRGQDVALRCDPISGHVSLFWYQQALGQGPEFLTYFQNEAQLDKSGLPSDRFFAERPEGSVSTLKIQRTQQEDSAVYLCASSPRISGGGTEAFFGQGTRLTVV.

The genes are TRBV28 and TRBJ1-4; TRBD1 agrees at 8 bases. V lost 6 bases to trimming and J lost 1 base; unmatched junction nucleotides: 4. The CDR3 consists of 15 residues. Germline V gene data show CDR1 as MDHEN and CDR2 as SYDVKM. The CDR3 region is CASSPDRGTNEKLFF. The CDR3 DNA sequence: TGTGCCAGCAGCCCCGACAGGGGAACTAATGAAAAACTGTTTTTT.

The chain uses TRBV2 and TRBJ2-3, with D possibly matching TRBD1 (5 bases). This CDR3 contains 19 residues. V was cut by 3 bases and J by 0 bases, with 22 bases left in between. Germline loops: CDR1 SNHLY, CDR2 FYNNEI. The CDR3 loop reads CASSDYPGLPSISTDTQYF. CDR3 sequence (DNA): TGTGCCAGCAGTGACTATCCAGGGCTGCCATCTATCAGCACAGATACGCAGTATTTT.

The chain links TRBV27 to TRBJ1-1; 7 bases are shared with TRBD1. Germline V gene sequence: CDR1 MNHEY, CDR2 SMNVEV (reference sequence). The V and J ends lost 5 bases and 0 bases, in that order; junction bases with no gene match: 18. The CDR3 runs 19 residues. DNA of the CDR3: TGTGCCAGCAGTCTTCGTCGGACAGGTCTACGCTTCATGAACACTGAAGCTTTCTTT. This codes for CASSLRRTGLRFMNTEAFF.

The chain has TRBV7-2 and TRBJ1-1, with D possibly matching TRBD1 (6 bases). This CDR3 is built from 13 residues. The V and J ends lost 3 bases and 5 bases respectively, with 10 bases between them. Germline CDR1 is SGHTA and CDR2 is FQGNSA. The CDR3 bases are TGTGCCAGCAGCTTTCAGGGGCGGACTGAAGCTTTCTTT. As protein: CASSFQGRTEAFF.